These T cell receptor beta chains were read from a single sample in a study of shared clonotypes between healthy human individuals. The assay was immunoSEQ multiplex PCR, and TCRdb's table has in-frame clones only and misses some. The data hold millions of clones, with about 92% observed a single time. Sequenced sample: naive CD4+ T cells from PBMCs. Receptors originate from a man aged 18-30 years in good health. Some clones in this sample may be carry-over from other donors' samples. CDR3s include the opening cysteine and the closing phenylalanine or tryptophan. The D gene is left open where the match is weak.

TRBV7-2	TRBD2	TRBJ2-1	CATRRRESYNEQFF
TRBV28	TRBD1	TRBJ1-3	CASRPGGSGNTIYF
TRBV4-2	NA	TRBJ1-2	CASSQAGARTGYTF
TRBV11-3	NA	TRBJ2-7	CASSDQDTEQYF
TRBV30	NA	TRBJ1-2	CAWSYADGYTF
TRBV28	TRBD2	TRBJ2-7	CASITSGTIGSYEQYF
TRBV27	NA	TRBJ2-1	CASSFEGPFYNEQFF
TRBV9	NA	TRBJ1-1	CASSVDGRGPTEAFF
TRBV7-9	TRBD2	TRBJ2-3	CASSLNRIAGKSDTQYF
TRBV5-1	TRBD1	TRBJ1-4	CASSLDVGTAEKLFF
TRBV19	NA	TRBJ2-1	CASTDGAGFYNEQFF
TRBV28	NA	TRBJ1-4	CASSSPGVRNEKLFF
TRBV28	TRBD1	TRBJ1-2	CASRLQGGDGYTF
TRBV5-6	TRBD1	TRBJ1-1	CASTSPGTGHTEAFF
TRBV6-5	NA	TRBJ2-3	CASSYSSPDTDTQYF
TRBV27	NA	TRBJ1-3	CASSFVAGDNTIYF
TRBV6-5	NA	TRBJ2-2	CASSGRALTGELFF
TRBV5-4	NA	TRBJ1-2	CASSFGGQAGGYGYTF
TRBV29-1	NA	TRBJ2-1	CSVAGLLYNEQFF
TRBV5-1	TRBD2	TRBJ2-1	CASSLLSGSSYNEQFF
TRBV5-4	NA	TRBJ2-1	CASSLVSMGNEQFF
TRBV11-2	TRBD2	TRBJ2-2	CASSLVRTSGSRSTGELFF
TRBV18	TRBD2	TRBJ2-7	CASSPSWGGNSYEQYF
TRBV28	TRBD2	TRBJ2-7	CASSLGGYEQYF
TRBV27	NA	TRBJ2-5	CASSLSLIHGTPSGETQYF
TRBV2	NA	TRBJ2-3	CASSGPRFSRRTDTQYF
TRBV4-3	NA	TRBJ2-5	CASKGRQQETQYF
TRBV6-1	NA	TRBJ2-2	CASIQRWFTGELFF
TRBV27	TRBD1	TRBJ2-7	CASSLSRTGGSYEQYF
TRBV6-5	TRBD1	TRBJ2-5	CASSQRTGGETQYF
TRBV27	NA	TRBJ2-7	CASSLRLAGEQYF
TRBV30	NA	TRBJ1-1	CAWRLGRDTEAFF
TRBV7-8	NA	TRBJ2-5	CASSLRTGETQYF
TRBV18	TRBD1	TRBJ2-1	CASSPDRPGTGSNEQFF
TRBV29-1	TRBD2	TRBJ2-1	CSALTSGRPYNEQFF
TRBV6-4	NA	TRBJ2-2	CASRIAHGAPAGELFF
TRBV5-1	NA	TRBJ1-1	CASGPTGGTEAFF